Below are 24 T cell receptor beta chains sequenced from a single sample in a study of cytomegalovirus exposure and HLA in healthy donors. A multiplex PCR was run with 60 Vbeta primers and 13 Jbeta primers. The protocol was immunoSEQ multiplex PCR, while the TCRdb copy is restricted to in-frame clones and leaves out a portion. The sample holds fewer than 150,000 clones; approximately 83% are singletons and the top ten take around 3.2%. Material: PBMCs. The receptors come from a man aged 40-50 years in good health and CMV-seronegative.

The J gene is TRBJ2-7, the V gene TRBV5-8, with D perhaps TRBD2 (6 bases). V dropped 6 bases and J dropped 3 bases, with 10 bases sitting between them. CDR3 length: 12 amino acids. Germline V gene sequence: CDR1 SGHTS, CDR2 YDEGEE. The CDR3 sequence is CASTHSGYEQYF. CDR3 DNA sequence: TGTGCCAGCACCCATAGCGGCTACGAGCAGTACTTC.

The rearrangement joins TRBV25-1 to TRBJ2-5, with 10 nucleotides matching TRBD2. Per germline, CDR1 MGHDK and CDR2 SYGVNS. The CDR3 runs to 18 residues. The V segment lost 3 bases and the J segment 5 bases; nucleotides outside the gene matches: 15. Written as DNA, the CDR3 is TGTGCCAGCAGTGATCCCTTGTCTAGCGGGGGCCGGCCCGAGACCCAGTACTTC. Residues: CASSDPLSSGGRPETQYF.

The chain employs TRBV9 and TRBJ2-1; 9 bases are shared with TRBD2. The V gene end was trimmed by 0 bases and the J gene end by 10 bases; junction bases not matched to a gene: 5. This CDR3 spans 14 amino acids. Per germline, CDR1 SGDLS and CDR2 YYNGEE. CDR3 loop: CASSVDGSGGEQFF. In DNA, the CDR3 is TGTGCCAGCAGCGTAGATGGTAGCGGGGGAGAGCAGTTCTTC.

This chain joins TRBV9 and TRBJ2-3; the D is unclear. The CDR3 contains 14 residues. Trimming left V 4 bases short and J 4 bases short, with 13 bases between. The germline V gene encodes CDR1 SGDLS and CDR2 YYNGEE. CDR3 protein: CASSLISGSDTQYF. In nucleotides, the CDR3 is TGTGCCAGCAGCTTAATCTCCGGGTCAGATACGCAGTATTTT.

J is TRBJ2-3 and V is TRBV11-2; 7 bases match TRBD1. The J segment lost 14 bases and the V segment lost 6 bases, leaving 11 bases of the junction unmatched. CDR1 and CDR2 (germline): SGHAT, FQNNGV. The CDR3 consists of 12 residues. The CDR3 here is CASSPNRGEGYF. In DNA form, the CDR3 reads TGTGCCAGCAGTCCTAACAGGGGAGAGGGGTATTTT.

This clone was recorded only once. J is TRBJ2-5 and V is TRBV30; D possibly corresponds to TRBD1 (5 bases). The germline V gene has CDR1 GTSNPN and CDR2 SVGIG (reference sequence). Deletions cut 2 bases from V and 2 bases from J, with 12 bases between. This CDR3 spans 14 amino acids. The CDR3 region has the DNA TGTGCCTGGAGTAAAAGACAGAAGCAAGAGACCCAGTACTTC. Residues: CAWSKRQKQETQYF.

This clone came up a few times. The rearrangement uses TRBV29-1 and TRBJ2-2; TRBD1 matches at 10 bases. Germline V gene data show CDR1 as SQVTM and CDR2 as ANQGSEA. The CDR3 length is 14 residues. V lost 8 bases, J lost 0 bases, and 3 bases stayed unmatched. CDR3 residues: CSCGTGANTGELFF. DNA of the CDR3: TGCAGCTGCGGGACAGGGGCGAACACCGGGGAGCTGTTTTTT.

This rearrangement joins TRBV6-5 to TRBJ2-7, with 11 bases that match TRBD1. From germline, CDR1 is MNHEY and CDR2 SVGAGI. The CDR3 is made up of 16 amino acids. J was trimmed by 6 bases and V by 0 bases; bases with no gene match: 7. For the CDR3, the DNA is TGTGCCAGCAGTTACTCGCGTGCGGGACAGGGGGGCGAGCAGTACTTC. Its translation: CASSYSRAGQGGEQYF.

V and J are TRBV7-9 and TRBJ2-7; 9 bases line up with TRBD1. The CDR3 sequence is 16 residues long. V dropped 2 bases and J dropped 2; count of bases not matched to a gene: 7. Germline V gene sequence: CDR1 SEHNR, CDR2 FQNEAQ (reference sequence). The CDR3 nucleotides read TGTGCCAGCAGCTTATTGTCGAGGACAGGGGCCTACGAGCAGTACTTC. The encoded protein is CASSLLSRTGAYEQYF.

The chain recombines TRBV6-1 with TRBJ1-6; TRBD1 agrees at 7 bases. After removal of 6 bases from V and 12 bases from J, the junction contained 11 bases not matched to a gene. CDR1 and CDR2 from the germline V gene are MNHNS and SASEGT. This CDR3 is 14 amino acids long. The CDR3 here is CASRETGTLRPLHF. The CDR3 DNA follows: TGTGCCAGCAGAGAGACAGGGACTTTGAGACCCCTCCACTTT.

The V call is TRBV7-9, the J call TRBJ2-5; 14 positions match TRBD2. Germline CDR1 and CDR2: SEHNR and FQNEAQ (reference sequence). Trimming cost V 5 bases and J 10 bases; bases outside gene matches: 15. The CDR3 is 17 residues long. The CDR3 coding sequence is TGTGCCAGCAGCCCGGGACTAGCGGGGGCACCTACCGGGGGCCAGTACTTC. This translates into CASSPGLAGAPTGGQYF.

This clone was seen only once. The V gene is TRBV30, the J gene TRBJ2-5, with 8 bases lining up with TRBD1. With the DNA end fitting TRBJ2-7 better, the J assignment may be wrong. This CDR3 is 15 amino acids long. Germline V gives CDR1 GTSNPN, CDR2 SVGIG (reference sequence). Here the CDR3 reads CAWTKGQGFSYEQYF. Written as DNA, the CDR3 is TGTGCCTGGACCAAAGGACAGGGTTTTTCCTACGAGCAGTACTTC.

This clone has more than one count but fewer than ten. The chain carries TRBV7-9 and TRBJ2-2; 8 positions agree with TRBD1. J was trimmed by 5 bases and V by 5 bases; bases with no gene match: 7. The CDR3 runs to 15 residues. Germline V gene lookup returns CDR1 SEHNR and CDR2 FQNEAQ (reference sequence). This chain's CDR3 is CASSPPGTGTGELFF. The CDR3, as DNA: TGTGCCAGCAGCCCCCCCGGGACAGGTACCGGGGAGCTGTTTTTT.

This chain uses TRBV6-1 with TRBJ1-5; TRBD1 agrees at 7 bases. J gave up 1 base and V 7 bases, and 7 bases lay outside the gene matches. The CDR3 runs to 15 residues. CDR1 is MNHNS and CDR2 is SASEGT in the germline V gene. The CDR3 coding sequence is TGTGCCAGCACTTCTCAGGGGGTCAGCAATCAGCCCCAGCATTTT. The encoded protein is CASTSQGVSNQPQHF.

This clone was counted only a few times. The genes are TRBV11-2 and TRBJ2-7, with TRBD1 matching 7 bases. The CDR3 length is 12 residues. Germline loops: CDR1 SGHAT, CDR2 FQNNGV. V dropped 9 bases and J dropped 6; count of bases not matched to a gene: 8. The CDR3 DNA sequence: TGTGCCAGTAGACAGGGAGCAGGCGAGCAGTACTTC. Amino acid sequence: CASRQGAGEQYF.

V is TRBV7-7 and J is TRBJ1-1; 7 bases line up with TRBD1. CDR1 SSHAT and CDR2 FNYEAQ come from the germline V gene (reference sequence). This CDR3 comprises 12 residues. The junction had 3 bases not matched to a gene; V was cut back by 3 bases and J by 8 bases. DNA for the CDR3: TGTGCCAGCAGCTTTACAGGGGAGGAAGCTTTCTTT. Translating it yields CASSFTGEEAFF.

The chain has TRBV29-1 and TRBJ1-2, with a tentative D call TRBD1 (6 bases). CDR3 size: 12 residues. Germline-derived CDR1 and CDR2 are SQVTM and ANQGSEA. The ends were cut back, 6 bases at V and 5 bases at J, with 13 bases in the middle. DNA for the CDR3: TGCAGCGTAGCAGGGGAGGGTTATGGCTACACCTTC. This gives the protein CSVAGEGYGYTF.

V and J are TRBV19 and TRBJ1-1, with D perhaps matching TRBD1 (6 bases). V lost 3 bases, J lost 8 bases, and 13 bases lay in between. Germline CDR1 reads LNHDA; CDR2 reads SQIVND (reference sequence). The CDR3 is made up of 13 amino acids. The CDR3 protein is CASSIGQIREAFF. CDR3 coding DNA: TGTGCCAGTAGTATTGGACAGATCCGAGAAGCTTTCTTT.

This rearrangement joins TRBV10-3 to TRBJ1-2; D is undetermined. CDR3 length: 13 amino acids. V was shortened by 5 bases and J by 3 bases, with 10 bases between the two germline ends. Germline loops: CDR1 ENHRY, CDR2 SYGVKD. The CDR3 DNA reads as TGTGCCATCAGTAATCAGCGAGACTATGGCTACACCTTC. Amino acids: CAISNQRDYGYTF.

The chain uses TRBV28 and TRBJ2-1; TRBD2 aligns across 7 bases. There are 13 residues in the CDR3. V trimming: 6 bases; J trimming: 8 bases; junction bases outside the gene matches: 7. Germline V CDR1 and CDR2: MDHEN, SYDVKM. The CDR3 coding sequence is TGTGCCAGCAGCCCGACTAGCAGGTATGAGCAGTTCTTC. Translated, it gives CASSPTSRYEQFF.

The chain combines TRBV6-6 with TRBJ2-1, with a tentative D call TRBD1 (8 bases). Deletions cut 6 bases from V and 0 bases from J, with 15 bases between. CDR3 length equals 16 residues. Germline assignment: CDR1 MNHNY and CDR2 SVGAGI (reference sequence). CDR3 DNA sequence: TGTGCCAGCAGCGACAGGGGCGGGAGCTCCTACAATGAGCAGTTCTTC. Its translation is CASSDRGGSSYNEQFF.

This clone was recorded a few times. This CDR3 is also generated by other DNA sequences in the sample. This sequence joins TRBV6-5 and TRBJ2-7, with D perhaps TRBD2 (7 bases). CDR1 is MNHEY, CDR2 SVGAGI, per germline. The CDR3 runs 16 residues. V lost 2 bases and J lost 0, with 14 bases in between. This CDR3 reads CASSYKGGVSSYEQYF. In DNA, the CDR3 is TGTGCCAGCAGTTACAAAGGGGGGGTGAGCTCCTACGAGCAGTACTTC.

V is TRBV2 and J is TRBJ2-7; D gene unclear. In germline, CDR1 is SNHLY, CDR2 FYNNEI. This CDR3 is 11 amino acids long. The V gene lost 5 bases and the J gene lost 2 bases, with 4 bases spanning the gap. CDR3 coding DNA: TGTGCCAGCAGTCTAACCTACGAGCAGTACTTC. It encodes CASSLTYEQYF.

V and J are TRBV28 and TRBJ2-7; 9 nucleotides line up with TRBD1. Germline V CDR1 and CDR2: MDHEN, SYDVKM. The CDR3 runs 14 residues. J gave up 4 bases and V 7 bases, and 8 bases lay outside the gene matches. The CDR3 sequence: CASTPGQGIYEQYF. The DNA for the CDR3 is TGTGCCAGCACACCGGGACAGGGTATTTACGAGCAGTACTTC.